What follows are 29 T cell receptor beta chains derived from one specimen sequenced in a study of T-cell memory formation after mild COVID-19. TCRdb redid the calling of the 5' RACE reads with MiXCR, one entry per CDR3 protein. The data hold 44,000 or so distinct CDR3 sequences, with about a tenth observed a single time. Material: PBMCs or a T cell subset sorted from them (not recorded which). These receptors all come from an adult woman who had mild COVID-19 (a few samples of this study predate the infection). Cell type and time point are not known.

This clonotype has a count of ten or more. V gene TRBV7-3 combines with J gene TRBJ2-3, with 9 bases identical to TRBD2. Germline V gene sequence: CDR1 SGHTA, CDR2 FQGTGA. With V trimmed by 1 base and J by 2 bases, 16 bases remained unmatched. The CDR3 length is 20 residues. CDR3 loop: CASSLKWRGGAIPHTDTQYF. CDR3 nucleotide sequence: TGTGCCAGCAGCTTAAAGTGGCGGGGGGGCGCCATCCCGCACACAGATACGCAGTATTTT.

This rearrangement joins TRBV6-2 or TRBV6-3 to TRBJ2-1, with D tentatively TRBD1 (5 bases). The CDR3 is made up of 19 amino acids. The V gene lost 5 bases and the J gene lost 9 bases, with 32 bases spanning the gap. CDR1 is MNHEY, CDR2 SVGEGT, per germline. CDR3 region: CASSRPAVDSTRVTIEQFF. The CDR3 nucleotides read TGTGCCAGCAGTCGGCCCGCCGTCGACAGCACCAGGGTAACAATTGAGCAGTTCTTC.

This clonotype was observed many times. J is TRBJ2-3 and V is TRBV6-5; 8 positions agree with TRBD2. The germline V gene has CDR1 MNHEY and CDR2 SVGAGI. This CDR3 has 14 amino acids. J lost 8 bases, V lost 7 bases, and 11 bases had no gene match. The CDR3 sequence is CASKASGLMGTQYF. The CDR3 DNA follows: TGTGCCAGCAAGGCTAGCGGGCTAATGGGTACGCAGTATTTT.

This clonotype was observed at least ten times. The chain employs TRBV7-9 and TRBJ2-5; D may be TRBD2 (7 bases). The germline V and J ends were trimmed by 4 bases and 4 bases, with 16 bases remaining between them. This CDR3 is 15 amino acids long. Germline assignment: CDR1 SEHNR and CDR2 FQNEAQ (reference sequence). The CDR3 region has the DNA TGTGCCAGCAGCTACCCGTTGGGGGGGCGAGAGACCCAGTACTTC. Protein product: CASSYPLGGRETQYF.

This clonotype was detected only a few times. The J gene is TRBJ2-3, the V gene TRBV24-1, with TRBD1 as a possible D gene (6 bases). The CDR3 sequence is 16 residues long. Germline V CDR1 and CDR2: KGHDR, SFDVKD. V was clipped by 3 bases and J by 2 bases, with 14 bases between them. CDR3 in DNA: TGTGCCACCAGTGATGCCGGACAGACTCACACAGATACGCAGTATTTT. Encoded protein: CATSDAGQTHTDTQYF.

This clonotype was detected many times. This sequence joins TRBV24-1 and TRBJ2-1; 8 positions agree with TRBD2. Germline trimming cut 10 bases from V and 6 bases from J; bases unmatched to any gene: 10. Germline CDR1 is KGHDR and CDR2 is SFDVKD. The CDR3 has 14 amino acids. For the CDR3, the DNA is TGTGCCACTAGAAGCGGGAGAGGGCTCAATGAGCAGTTCTTC. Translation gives CATRSGRGLNEQFF.

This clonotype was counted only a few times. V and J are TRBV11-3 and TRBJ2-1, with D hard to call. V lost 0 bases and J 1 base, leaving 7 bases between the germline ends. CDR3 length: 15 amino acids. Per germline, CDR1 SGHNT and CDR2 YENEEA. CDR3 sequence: CASSLDGSSYNEQFF. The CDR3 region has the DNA TGTGCCAGCAGCTTAGATGGTAGTTCCTACAATGAGCAGTTCTTC. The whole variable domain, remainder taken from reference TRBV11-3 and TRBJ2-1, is EAGVVQSPRYKIIEKKQPVAFWCNPISGHNTLYWYLQNLGQGPELLIRYENEEAVDDSQLPKDRFSAERLKGVDSTLKIQPAELGDSAVYLCASSLDGSSYNEQFFGPGTRLTVL.

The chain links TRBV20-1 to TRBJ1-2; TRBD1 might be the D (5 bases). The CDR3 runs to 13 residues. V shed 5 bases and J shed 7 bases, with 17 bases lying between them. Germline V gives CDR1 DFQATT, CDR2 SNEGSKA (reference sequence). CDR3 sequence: CSAALGAFGGYTF. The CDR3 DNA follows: TGCAGTGCTGCACTAGGGGCCTTTGGTGGCTACACCTTC.

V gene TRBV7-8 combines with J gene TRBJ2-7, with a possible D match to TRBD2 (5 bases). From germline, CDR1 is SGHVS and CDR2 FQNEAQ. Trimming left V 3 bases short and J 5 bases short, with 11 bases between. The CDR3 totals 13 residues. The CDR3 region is CASSFARADEQYF. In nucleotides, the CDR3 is TGTGCCAGCAGCTTCGCGCGGGCAGACGAGCAGTACTTC.

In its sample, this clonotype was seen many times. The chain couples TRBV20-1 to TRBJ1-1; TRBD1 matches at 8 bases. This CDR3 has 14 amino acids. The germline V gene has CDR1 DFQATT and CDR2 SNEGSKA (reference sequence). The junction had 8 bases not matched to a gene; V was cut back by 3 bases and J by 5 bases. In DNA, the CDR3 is TGCAGTGCTAGCTTAGACAGGGGTGGAACTGAAGCTTTCTTT. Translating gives CSASLDRGGTEAFF.

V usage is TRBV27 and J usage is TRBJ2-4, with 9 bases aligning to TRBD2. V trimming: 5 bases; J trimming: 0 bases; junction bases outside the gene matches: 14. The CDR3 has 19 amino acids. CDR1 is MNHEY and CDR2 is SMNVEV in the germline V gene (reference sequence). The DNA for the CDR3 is TGTGCCAGCAGTCCCGCCCGGACTAGCGTAGCGTTAGCCAAAAACATTCAGTACTTC. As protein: CASSPARTSVALAKNIQYF.

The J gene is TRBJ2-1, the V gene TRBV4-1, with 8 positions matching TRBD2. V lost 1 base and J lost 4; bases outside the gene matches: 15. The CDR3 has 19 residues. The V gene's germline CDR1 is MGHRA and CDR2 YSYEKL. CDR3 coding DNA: TGCGCCAGCAGCCAAGGAGGGTATTCACGGGGGGGCCGGTACAATGAGCAGTTCTTC. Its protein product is CASSQGGYSRGGRYNEQFF.

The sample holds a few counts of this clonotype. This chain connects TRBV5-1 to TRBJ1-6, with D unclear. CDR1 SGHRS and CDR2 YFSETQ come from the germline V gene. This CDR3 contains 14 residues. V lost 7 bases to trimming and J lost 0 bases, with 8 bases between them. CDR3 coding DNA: TGCGCCAGCCGAGAGAACTCCTATAATTCACCCCTCCACTTT. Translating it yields CASRENSYNSPLHF.

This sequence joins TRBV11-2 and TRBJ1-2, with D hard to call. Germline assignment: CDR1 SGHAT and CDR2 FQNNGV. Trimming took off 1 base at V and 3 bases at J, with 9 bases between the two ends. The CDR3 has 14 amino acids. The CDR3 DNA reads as TGTGCCAGCAGCTTAGCCCTCGGAGACTATGGCTACACCTTC. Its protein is CASSLALGDYGYTF.

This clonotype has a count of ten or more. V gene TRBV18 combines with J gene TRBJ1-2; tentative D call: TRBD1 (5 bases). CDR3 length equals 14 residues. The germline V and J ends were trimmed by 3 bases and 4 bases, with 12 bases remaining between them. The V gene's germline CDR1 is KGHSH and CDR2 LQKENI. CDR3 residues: CASSPGHQGYGYTF. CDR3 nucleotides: TGTGCCAGCTCACCGGGTCACCAGGGCTATGGCTACACCTTC. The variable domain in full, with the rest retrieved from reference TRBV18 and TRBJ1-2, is NAGVMQNPRHLVRRRGQEARLRCSPMKGHSHVYWYRQLPEEGLKFMVYLQKENIIDESGMPKERFSAEFPKEGPSILRIQQVVRGDSAAYFCASSPGHQGYGYTFGSGTRLTVV.

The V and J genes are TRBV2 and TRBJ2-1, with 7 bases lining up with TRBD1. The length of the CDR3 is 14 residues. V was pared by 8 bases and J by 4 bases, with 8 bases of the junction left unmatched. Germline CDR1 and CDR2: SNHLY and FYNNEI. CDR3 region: CASYRTGSYNEQFF. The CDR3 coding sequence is TGTGCCAGCTACCGGACAGGTTCTTACAATGAGCAGTTCTTC.

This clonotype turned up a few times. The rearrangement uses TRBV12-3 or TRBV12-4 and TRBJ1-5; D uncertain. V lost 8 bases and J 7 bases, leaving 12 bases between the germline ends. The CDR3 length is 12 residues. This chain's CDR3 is CASCFRSQPQHF. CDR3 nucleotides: TGTGCCAGCTGCTTTAGGAGCCAGCCCCAGCATTTT.

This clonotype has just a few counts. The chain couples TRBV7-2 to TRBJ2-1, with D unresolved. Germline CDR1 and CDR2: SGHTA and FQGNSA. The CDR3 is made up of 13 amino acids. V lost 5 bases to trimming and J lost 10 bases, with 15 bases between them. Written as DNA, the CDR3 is TGTGCCAGCAGCCCATTAGCTGCATACGAGCAGTTCTTC. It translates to CASSPLAAYEQFF.

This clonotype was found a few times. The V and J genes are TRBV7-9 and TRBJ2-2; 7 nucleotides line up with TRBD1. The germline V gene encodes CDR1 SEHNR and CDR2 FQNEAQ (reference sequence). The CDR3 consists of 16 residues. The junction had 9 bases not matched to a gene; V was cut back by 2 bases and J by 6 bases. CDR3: CASSLPRGHLAGELFF. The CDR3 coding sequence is TGTGCCAGCAGCTTACCTAGGGGGCATCTAGCCGGGGAGCTGTTTTTT.

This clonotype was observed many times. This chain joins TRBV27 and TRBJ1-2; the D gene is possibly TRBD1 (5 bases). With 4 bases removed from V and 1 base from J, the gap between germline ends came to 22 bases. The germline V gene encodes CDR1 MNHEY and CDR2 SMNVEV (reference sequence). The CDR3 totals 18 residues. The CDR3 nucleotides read TGTGCCAGCAGTTCACTTTTGGGACGTTGGTTTCTTAACTATGGCTACACCTTC. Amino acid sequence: CASSSLLGRWFLNYGYTF.

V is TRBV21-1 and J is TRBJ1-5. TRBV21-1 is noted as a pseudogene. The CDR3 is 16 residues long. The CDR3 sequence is CASGPRGGGGNQPQHF. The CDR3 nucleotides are TGTGCCAGCGGACCCCGCGGGGGAGGGGGCAATCAGCCCCAGCATTTT.

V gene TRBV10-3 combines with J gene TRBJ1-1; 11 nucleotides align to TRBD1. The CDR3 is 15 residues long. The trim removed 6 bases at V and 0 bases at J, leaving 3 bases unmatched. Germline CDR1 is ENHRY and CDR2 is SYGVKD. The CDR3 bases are TGTGCCATCAGACCGGGACAGGGGGTGAACACTGAAGCTTTCTTT. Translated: CAIRPGQGVNTEAFF.

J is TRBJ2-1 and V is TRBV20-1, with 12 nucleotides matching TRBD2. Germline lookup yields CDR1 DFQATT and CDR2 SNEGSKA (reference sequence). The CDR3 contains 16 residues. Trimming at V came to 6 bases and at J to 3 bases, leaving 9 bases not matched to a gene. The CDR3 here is CSAARLAGAVYNEQFF. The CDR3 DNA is TGCAGTGCCGCGAGACTAGCGGGAGCGGTCTACAATGAGCAGTTCTTC.

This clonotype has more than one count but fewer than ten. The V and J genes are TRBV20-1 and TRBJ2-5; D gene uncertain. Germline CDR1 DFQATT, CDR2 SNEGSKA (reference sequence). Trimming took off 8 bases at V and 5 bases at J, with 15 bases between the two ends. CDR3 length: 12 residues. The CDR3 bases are TGCAGTTCTGAGTGGCGTCAGGAGACCCAGTACTTC. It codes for CSSEWRQETQYF.

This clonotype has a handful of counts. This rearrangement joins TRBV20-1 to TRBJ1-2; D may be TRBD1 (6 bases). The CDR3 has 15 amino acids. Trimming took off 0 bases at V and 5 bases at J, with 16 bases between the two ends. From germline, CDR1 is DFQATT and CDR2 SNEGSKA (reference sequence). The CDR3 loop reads CSARDPQGLRYGYTF. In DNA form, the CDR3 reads TGCAGTGCTAGAGACCCCCAGGGGCTCCGGTATGGCTACACCTTC.

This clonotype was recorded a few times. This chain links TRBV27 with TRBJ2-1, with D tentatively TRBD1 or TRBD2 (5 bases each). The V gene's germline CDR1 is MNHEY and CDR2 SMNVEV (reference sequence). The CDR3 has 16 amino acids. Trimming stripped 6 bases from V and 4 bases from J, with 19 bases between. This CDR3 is CASSKAGTRRYNEQFF. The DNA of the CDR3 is TGTGCCAGCAGCAAAGCCGGGACCCGACGTTACAATGAGCAGTTCTTC.

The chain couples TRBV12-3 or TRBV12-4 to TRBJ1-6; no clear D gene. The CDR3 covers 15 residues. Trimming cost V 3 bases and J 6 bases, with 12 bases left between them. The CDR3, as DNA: TGTGCCAGCAGTTTGGAGGGTTGGGTTAATTCACCCCTCCACTTT. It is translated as CASSLEGWVNSPLHF.

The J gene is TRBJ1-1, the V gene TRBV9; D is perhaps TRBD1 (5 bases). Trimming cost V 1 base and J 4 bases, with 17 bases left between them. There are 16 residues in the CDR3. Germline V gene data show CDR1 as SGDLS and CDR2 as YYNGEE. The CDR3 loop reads CASSVSLGEGFTEAFF. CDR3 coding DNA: TGTGCCAGCAGCGTAAGTTTGGGGGAAGGGTTCACTGAAGCTTTCTTT.

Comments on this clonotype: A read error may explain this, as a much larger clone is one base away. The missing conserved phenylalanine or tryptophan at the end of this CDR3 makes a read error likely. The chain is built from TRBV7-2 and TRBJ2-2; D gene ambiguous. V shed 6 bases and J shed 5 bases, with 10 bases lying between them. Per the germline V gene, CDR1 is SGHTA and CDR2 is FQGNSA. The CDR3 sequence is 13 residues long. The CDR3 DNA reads TGTGCCAGCAGGCCGACCCGTACCGGGGAGCTGTTTTCT. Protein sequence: CASRPTRTGELFS.